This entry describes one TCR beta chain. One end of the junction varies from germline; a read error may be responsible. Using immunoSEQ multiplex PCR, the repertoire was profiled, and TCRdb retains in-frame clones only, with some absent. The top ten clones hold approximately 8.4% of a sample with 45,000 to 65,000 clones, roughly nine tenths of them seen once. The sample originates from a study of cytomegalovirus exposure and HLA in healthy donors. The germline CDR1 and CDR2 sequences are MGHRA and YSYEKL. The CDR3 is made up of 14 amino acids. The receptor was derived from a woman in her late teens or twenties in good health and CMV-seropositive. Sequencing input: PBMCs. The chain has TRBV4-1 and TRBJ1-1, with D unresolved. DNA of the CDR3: TGCGCCAGCAGCCAAGTCGGAGGGAACGCTGAAGCTTTCTTT. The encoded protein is CASSQVGGNAEAFF.